What follows are 7 T cell receptor beta chains derived from one specimen sequenced in a study of vaccination and CD4 T cells after COVID-19. Cultured CD4+ T-cell DNA underwent Oncomine TCR Beta short-read sequencing. One entry per CDR3 protein, called by TCRdb with MiXCR from the PCR reads. The repertoire holds around 26,000 distinct CDR3 sequences, 64% seen once, with approximately 5% in the top ten. These receptors are not linked to any known antigen. Treatment denoted: approximately 11-day PBMC culture with coronavirus spike peptide pools or control peptides (ViraFEST assay). The sequenced material came from CD4+ T cells from blood, cultured in vitro. These receptors originate from a human donor who had recovered from COVID-19.

The V and J genes are TRBV6-5 and TRBJ2-7; 10 nucleotides match TRBD1. In germline, CDR1 is MNHEY, CDR2 SVGAGI. The CDR3 consists of 13 residues. The trim removed 4 bases at V and 6 bases at J, leaving 3 bases unmatched. CDR3 region: CASSFDRGLEQYF. CDR3 coding DNA: TGTGCCAGCAGTTTCGACAGGGGGCTCGAGCAGTACTTC.

This clonotype was counted a few times. The J gene is TRBJ1-1, the V gene TRBV25-1, with D possibly TRBD1 on 5 matching bases. Germline lookup yields CDR1 MGHDK and CDR2 SYGVNS. With 8 bases removed from V and 3 bases from J, the gap between germline ends came to 16 bases. This CDR3 spans 14 amino acids. CDR3 sequence (DNA): TGTGCCAGCTACCCCGGGGGGAGCTACACTGAAGCTTTCTTT. Its protein product is CASYPGGSYTEAFF.

The rearrangement links TRBV20-1 to TRBJ2-1; TRBD2 agrees at 7 bases. The V and J ends lost 4 bases and 7 bases, in that order; junction bases with no gene match: 16. CDR3 length: 16 residues. CDR1 is DFQATT and CDR2 is SNEGSKA in the germline V gene (reference sequence). The CDR3 DNA follows: TGCAGTGCTAAAGACCCCTGGGCGGGAGTTCGGAATGAGCAGTTCTTC. It is translated as CSAKDPWAGVRNEQFF.

The CDR3 sequence is CASSRQGGGELFF. In DNA, the CDR3 is TGTGCCAGCAGTCGACAGGGTGGCGGGGAGCTGTTTTTT. The chain uses TRBV12-3 or TRBV12-4 and TRBJ2-2; 7 bases align to TRBD1. V trimming: 5 bases; J trimming: 7 bases; junction bases outside the gene matches: 4. The CDR3 is 13 residues long.

This clonotype is medium-sized by share. V gene TRBV27 combines with J gene TRBJ1-6; D uncertain. V gave up 6 bases and J gave up 10 bases, with 16 bases separating them. The germline gives CDR1 MNHEY, CDR2 SMNVEV (reference sequence). The length of the CDR3 is 14 residues. CDR3 region: CASSPPRRPSPLHF. CDR3 DNA: TGTGCCAGCAGCCCACCTCGGAGGCCGTCACCCCTCCACTTT.

The chain is built from TRBV11-2 and TRBJ2-7; D may correspond to TRBD1 or TRBD2 (5 bases each). This CDR3 has 16 amino acids. Germline V gene sequence: CDR1 SGHAT, CDR2 FQNNGV. V was cut by 4 bases and J by 1 base, with 17 bases left in between. CDR3 amino acids: CASSSNRDRLSYEQYF. The CDR3 DNA is TGTGCCAGCAGCTCGAACCGGGACCGCTTGTCCTACGAGCAGTACTTC.

The rearrangement links TRBV7-3 to TRBJ2-5; 7 bases map to TRBD1. The germline CDR1 and CDR2 sequences are SGHTA and FQGTGA. The junction had 3 bases not matched to a gene; V was cut back by 3 bases and J by 5 bases. The CDR3 spans 13 residues. CDR3 sequence: CASSFSTGETQYF. The DNA for the CDR3 is TGTGCCAGCAGCTTCTCGACAGGGGAGACCCAGTACTTC.